One and the same sample provided the 18 T cell receptor beta chains below, sequenced in a study of T cells after yellow fever vaccination. TCRdb independently ran MiXCR on the 5' RACE reads; one entry per CDR3 protein. The sample contains 300,000 or so distinct CDR3 sequences, around 4.1% of which appear only once. The source was PBMCs, collected 5 days after the yellow fever booster vaccination. The receptor source for this set is a man between 18 and 35 years old who received the YFV17D yellow fever vaccine.

This clonotype was recorded many times. The chain uses TRBV6-2 or TRBV6-3 and TRBJ1-1; D unclear. Germline CDR1 is MNHEY and CDR2 is SVGEGT. Trimming left V 6 bases short and J 1 base short, with 15 bases between. The CDR3 extends over 15 amino acids. Here the CDR3 reads CASSFLIEENTEAFF. The DNA of the CDR3 is TGTGCCAGCAGCTTCCTTATCGAAGAGAACACTGAAGCTTTCTTT.

This clonotype was recorded many times. The chain links TRBV7-3 to TRBJ2-1; no reliable D call. V was shortened by 0 bases and J by 7 bases, with 7 bases between the two germline ends. The CDR3 is made up of 13 amino acids. The germline V gene encodes CDR1 SGHTA and CDR2 FQGTGA. CDR3 amino acids: CASSLTGANEQFF. The CDR3 region has the DNA TGTGCCAGCAGCTTAACAGGAGCGAATGAGCAGTTCTTC.

The sample holds many counts of this clonotype. The rearrangement uses TRBV10-3 and TRBJ2-1, with D tentatively TRBD1 or TRBD2 (5 bases each). CDR3 length: 14 amino acids. Germline assignment: CDR1 ENHRY and CDR2 SYGVKD. V was pared by 4 bases and J by 5 bases, with 12 bases between. CDR3 bases: TGTGCCATCAGTGGGGACCTAACAAACAATGAGCAGTTCTTC. This translates into CAISGDLTNNEQFF.

The chain couples TRBV13 to TRBJ2-7, with TRBD2 matching 7 bases. The CDR3 runs to 14 residues. With 5 bases clipped from V and 5 bases from J, the junction kept 9 bases outside the gene matches. Looked up from germline, CDR1 is PRHDT and CDR2 is FYEKMQ (reference sequence). The CDR3: CASSPGGLSHEQYF. CDR3 bases: TGTGCCAGCAGCCCGGGGGGACTTTCCCACGAGCAGTACTTC.

At least ten counts were recorded for this clonotype. The rearrangement joins TRBV5-1 to TRBJ1-6, with TRBD1 matching 9 bases. Per germline, CDR1 SGHRS and CDR2 YFSETQ. With 0 bases clipped from V and 0 bases from J, the junction kept 4 bases outside the gene matches. The CDR3 consists of 18 residues. CDR3 residues: CASSLEGQGSSYNSPLHF. CDR3 DNA sequence: TGCGCCAGCAGCTTGGAGGGACAGGGAAGCTCCTATAATTCACCCCTCCACTTT.

This clonotype has a handful of counts. The chain has TRBV24-1 and TRBJ2-3; 8 bases agree with TRBD1. Germline V gene lookup returns CDR1 KGHDR and CDR2 SFDVKD. After removal of 6 bases from V and 4 bases from J, the junction contained 8 bases not matched to a gene. CDR3 length equals 15 residues. The CDR3 sequence: CATSPGQGRADTQYF. The CDR3 nucleotides are TGTGCCACCAGTCCCGGACAGGGCCGCGCAGATACGCAGTATTTT.

Many counts were recorded for this clonotype. The chain has TRBV5-6 and TRBJ2-3; 10 positions match TRBD2. This CDR3 spans 15 amino acids. The trim removed 3 bases at V and 2 bases at J, leaving 3 bases unmatched. Per germline, CDR1 SGHDT and CDR2 YYEEEE. The CDR3 is CASSYLAGATDTQYF. DNA of the CDR3: TGTGCCAGCAGCTATCTAGCGGGAGCCACAGATACGCAGTATTTT.

This clonotype showed up just a few times. This rearrangement joins TRBV6-1 to TRBJ2-7; D is uncertain. Germline assignment: CDR1 MNHNS and CDR2 SASEGT. The CDR3 has 13 residues. Trimming shortened V by 6 bases and J by 7 bases, and 16 bases separated the two germline ends. The CDR3, as DNA: TGTGCCAGCAGGGAGTCTGTAGAGAGGGAGCAGTACTTC. Protein: CASRESVEREQYF.

This clonotype was detected only a few times. The rearrangement links TRBV6-6 to TRBJ1-4; 8 positions agree with TRBD1. Trimming took 7 bases from V and 1 from J; bases not matched to a gene: 5. Germline CDR1 and CDR2: MNHNY and SVGAGI (reference sequence). The CDR3 runs 15 residues. The CDR3 bases are TGTGCCAGCACCTGGACAGGGATAACTAATGAAAAACTGTTTTTT. Translated, it gives CASTWTGITNEKLFF.

This clonotype showed up just a few times. The chain employs TRBV27 and TRBJ2-3; 10 positions agree with TRBD2. With 8 bases clipped from V and 5 bases from J, the junction kept 10 bases outside the gene matches. This CDR3 region has 15 residues. The germline V gene encodes CDR1 MNHEY and CDR2 SMNVEV (reference sequence). The CDR3, as DNA: TGTGCCAGCCTCGGGATAGCGGGGGGCTTAGATACGCAGTATTTT. It encodes CASLGIAGGLDTQYF.

This clonotype was seen only a few times. V and J are TRBV6-6 and TRBJ2-7, with 11 bases fitting TRBD1. The germline CDR1 and CDR2 sequences are MNHNY and SVGAGI (reference sequence). The CDR3 has 18 amino acids. V was pared by 11 bases and J by 2 bases, with 20 bases of the junction left unmatched. This chain's CDR3 is CAAGVRLWGQGDAYEQYF. The CDR3 coding sequence is TGTGCCGCCGGGGTCCGTCTCTGGGGACAGGGGGATGCCTACGAGCAGTACTTC.

This chain links TRBV15 with TRBJ2-1; D remains unclear. Trimming removed 0 bases from V and 2 bases from J, with 8 bases in between. The CDR3 contains 15 residues. Germline loops: CDR1 LNHNV, CDR2 YYDKDF (reference sequence). The CDR3 loop is CATSRDDKPYNEQFF. The CDR3, as DNA: TGTGCCACCAGCAGAGATGATAAACCCTACAATGAGCAGTTCTTC.

This clonotype has at least ten counts. This chain uses TRBV5-1 with TRBJ1-1, with a tentative D call TRBD1 (6 bases). V dropped 2 bases and J dropped 6 bases, with 23 bases sitting between them. Looked up from germline, CDR1 is SGHRS and CDR2 is YFSETQ. The CDR3 is 17 amino acids. The CDR3 region is CASSFRGGNFEASEAFF. DNA for the CDR3: TGCGCCAGCAGCTTTAGAGGGGGGAATTTTGAGGCTTCTGAAGCTTTCTTT.

In this sample, this clonotype turned up many times. V usage is TRBV4-1 and J usage is TRBJ2-7, with D perhaps given as TRBD1 or TRBD2 (5 bases each). CDR3 size: 15 residues. Germline CDR1 MGHRA, CDR2 YSYEKL. V was trimmed by 4 bases and J by 2 bases, leaving 15 bases between them. The CDR3 bases are TGCGCCAGCAGCCTATCCGGGACGGACCCCTACGAGCAGTACTTC. Its translation is CASSLSGTDPYEQYF.

This clonotype was found a few times. The V and J genes are TRBV3-1 and TRBJ2-2; TRBD1 might be the D (6 bases). V dropped 4 bases and J dropped 6 bases, with 15 bases sitting between them. The CDR3 is 15 amino acids. The germline CDR1 and CDR2 sequences are LGHDT and YNNKEL (reference sequence). CDR3 in DNA: TGTGCCAGCAGCCTAGGGGGTAATAGTGCCGGGGAGCTGTTTTTT. Translating it yields CASSLGGNSAGELFF.

In nucleotides, the CDR3 is TGCGCCAGCAGCCAAGTGCACCCAGGCAATTCACCCCTCCACTTT. Its protein product is CASSQVHPGNSPLHF. The chain joins TRBV4-1 to TRBJ1-6, with D uncertain. Germline-derived CDR1 and CDR2 are MGHRA and YSYEKL. V lost 1 base and J lost 7, with 11 bases in between. The CDR3 is made up of 15 amino acids.

Comments on this clonotype: Germline and junction disagree at one end, which may indicate a read error. V usage is TRBV6-2 or TRBV6-3 and J usage is TRBJ1-2; D is unresolved. This CDR3 is built from 14 residues. Per germline, CDR1 MNHEY and CDR2 SVGEGT. Here the CDR3 reads CASTYSAGVSGYTF. CDR3 nucleotide sequence: TGTGCCAGCACTTACTCTGCGGGCGTCTCTGGCTACACCTTC.

This clonotype was seen more than once but under ten times. The rearrangement links TRBV5-6 to TRBJ2-5; 10 bases align to TRBD1. The CDR3 loop spans 16 amino acids. CDR1 and CDR2 from the germline V gene are SGHDT and YYEEEE. The junction had 7 bases not matched to a gene; V was cut back by 4 bases and J by 1 base. The DNA for the CDR3 is TGTGCCAGCAGCCGACAGGGGGCGTCCACCCAAGAGACCCAGTACTTC. Encoded protein: CASSRQGASTQETQYF. Full variable domain (missing parts from reference TRBV5-6 and TRBJ2-5): DAGVTQSPTHLIKTRGQQVTLRCSPKSGHDTVSWYQQALGQGPQFIFQYYEEEERQRGNFPDRFSGHQFPNYSSELNVNALLLGDSALYLCASSRQGASTQETQYFGPGTRLLVL.